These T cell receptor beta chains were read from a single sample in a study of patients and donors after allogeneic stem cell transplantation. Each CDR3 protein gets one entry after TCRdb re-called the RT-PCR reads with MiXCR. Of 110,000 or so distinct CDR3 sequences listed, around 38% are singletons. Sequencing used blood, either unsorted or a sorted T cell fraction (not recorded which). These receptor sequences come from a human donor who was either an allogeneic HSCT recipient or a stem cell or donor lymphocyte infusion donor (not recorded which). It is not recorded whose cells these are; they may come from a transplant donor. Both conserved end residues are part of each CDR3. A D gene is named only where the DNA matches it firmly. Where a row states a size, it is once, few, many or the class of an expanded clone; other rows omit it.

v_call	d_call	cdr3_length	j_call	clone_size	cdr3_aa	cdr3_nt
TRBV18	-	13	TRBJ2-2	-	CASSSGTTGELFF	TGTGCCAGCTCGTCCGGGACCACCGGGGAGCTGTTTTTT
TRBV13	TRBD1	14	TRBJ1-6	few	CASSYDRGFSPLHF	TGTGCCAGCAGTTACGACAGGGGATTTTCACCCCTCCACTTT
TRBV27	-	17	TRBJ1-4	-	CASSLSLRQAGVEKLFF	TGTGCCAGCAGTTTATCCCTACGACAGGCGGGGGTGGAAAAACTGTTTTTT
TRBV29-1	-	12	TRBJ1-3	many	CSVLDSGNTIYF	TGCAGCGTGCTTGACTCTGGAAACACCATATATTTT
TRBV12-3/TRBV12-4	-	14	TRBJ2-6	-	CASSSSSGANVLTF	TGTGCCAGCAGCAGTAGCTCTGGGGCCAACGTCCTGACTTTC
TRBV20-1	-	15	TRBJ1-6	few	CSARGGNAYNSPLHF	TGCAGTGCTAGGGGGGGAAATGCTTATAATTCACCCCTCCACTTT
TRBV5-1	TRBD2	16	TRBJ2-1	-	CASSIRREGSYNEQFF	TGCGCCAGCAGCATAAGACGGGAGGGGTCCTACAATGAGCAGTTCTTC
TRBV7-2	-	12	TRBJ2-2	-	CASSSVSGELFF	TGTGCCAGCAGCTCGGTCTCGGGAGAGCTGTTTTTT
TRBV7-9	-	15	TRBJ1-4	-	CASSNPGPRSEKLFF	TGTGCCAGCAGCAACCCGGGACCCCGGAGTGAAAAACTGTTTTTT
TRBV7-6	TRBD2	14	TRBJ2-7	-	CASSKLAGSYEQYF	TGTGCCAGCAGCAAACTAGCGGGTTCCTACGAGCAGTACTTC
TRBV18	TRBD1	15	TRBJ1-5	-	CASSPPGQGYQPQHF	TGTGCCAGCTCACCACCGGGACAGGGTTATCAGCCCCAGCATTTT
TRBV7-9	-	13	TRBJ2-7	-	CASSLAGGNEQYF	TGTGCCAGCAGCTTAGCCGGGGGCAACGAGCAGTACTTC
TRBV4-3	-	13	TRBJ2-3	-	CASSQVSADTQYF	TGCGCCAGCAGCCAAGTCTCGGCGGATACGCAGTATTTT
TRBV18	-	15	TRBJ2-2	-	CASYPVGLNTGELFF	TGTGCCAGCTATCCGGTAGGACTTAACACCGGGGAGCTGTTTTTT
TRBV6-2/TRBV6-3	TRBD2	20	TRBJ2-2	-	CASSPPGRALAGLHTGELFF	TGTGCCAGCAGCCCCCCGGGCAGGGCCCTAGCGGGACTGCACACCGGGGAGCTGTTTTTT
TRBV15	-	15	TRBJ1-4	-	CATSRDPATNEKLFF	TGTGCCACCAGCAGAGATCCCGCAACTAATGAAAAACTGTTTTTT
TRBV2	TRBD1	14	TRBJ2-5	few	CASRKTGGTETQYF	TGTGCCAGCAGGAAGACAGGGGGGACAGAGACCCAGTACTTC
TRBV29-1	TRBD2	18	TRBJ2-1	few	CSVPRRGGLAGGYNEQFF	TGCAGCGTCCCCCGGAGGGGAGGGCTAGCGGGAGGCTACAATGAGCAGTTCTTC
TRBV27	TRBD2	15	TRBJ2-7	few	CASSTIAGANYEQYF	TGTGCCAGCAGTACCATAGCGGGAGCCAACTACGAGCAGTACTTC
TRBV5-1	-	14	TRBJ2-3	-	CASSPRGLADTQYF	TGCGCCAGCAGCCCCCGCGGGTTGGCAGATACGCAGTATTTT
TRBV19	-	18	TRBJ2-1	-	CASSMAGGSNWAYNEQFF	TGTGCCAGTAGTATGGCAGGGGGGAGTAACTGGGCCTACAATGAGCAGTTCTTC
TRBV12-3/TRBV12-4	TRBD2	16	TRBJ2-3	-	CASGSPFVSGGDTQYF	TGTGCCAGCGGCTCCCCGTTCGTATCGGGAGGGGATACGCAGTATTTT
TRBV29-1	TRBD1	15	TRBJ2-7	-	CSVERGQGSTYEQYF	TGCAGCGTTGAAAGAGGACAGGGATCGACCTACGAGCAGTACTTC
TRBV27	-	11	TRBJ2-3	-	CAGRAQDTQYF	TGTGCCGGTAGGGCCCAGGATACGCAGTATTTT
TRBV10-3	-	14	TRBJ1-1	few	CAISERSMNTEAFF	TGTGCCATCAGTGAGCGCAGCATGAACACTGAAGCTTTCTTT
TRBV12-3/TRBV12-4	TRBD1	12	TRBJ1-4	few	CASGRGHEKLFF	TGTGCCAGTGGCAGGGGGCATGAAAAACTGTTTTTT
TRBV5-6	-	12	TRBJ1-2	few	CASSFTAGGYTF	TGTGCCAGCAGCTTCACAGCTGGTGGCTACACCTTC
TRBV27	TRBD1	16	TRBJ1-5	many	CASSNTPRQGHQPQHF	TGTGCCAGCAGTAACACCCCACGACAGGGTCATCAGCCCCAGCATTTT
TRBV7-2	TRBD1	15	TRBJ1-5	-	CASTAAAGGFQPQHF	TGTGCCAGCACGGCCGCGGCAGGGGGCTTTCAGCCCCAGCATTTT
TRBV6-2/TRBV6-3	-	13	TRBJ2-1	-	CASSSNRVDEQFF	TGTGCCAGCAGTTCGAACCGTGTAGATGAGCAGTTCTTC
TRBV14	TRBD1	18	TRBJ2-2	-	CASSLQPGGTGMAGELFF	TGTGCCAGCAGCCTACAACCGGGTGGGACAGGGATGGCCGGGGAGCTGTTTTTT
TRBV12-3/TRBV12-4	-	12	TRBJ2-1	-	CASSIPGVLEFF	TGTGCCAGCAGTATACCCGGGGTATTGGAGTTCTTC
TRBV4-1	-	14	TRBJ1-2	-	CASSPQDSNYGYTF	TGCGCCAGCAGCCCCCAGGACAGTAACTATGGCTACACCTTC
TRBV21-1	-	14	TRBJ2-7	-	CASSNQRNHYEQYF	TGTGCCAGCAGCAACCAGCGGAATCACTACGAGCAGTACTTC
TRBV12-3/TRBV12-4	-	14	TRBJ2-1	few	CASSLRPGYNEQFF	TGTGCCAGCAGTTTAAGGCCCGGATACAATGAGCAGTTCTTC
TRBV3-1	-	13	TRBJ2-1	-	CASSQLLRNEQFF	TGTGCCAGCAGCCAACTGCTCCGCAATGAGCAGTTCTTC
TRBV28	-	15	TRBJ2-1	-	CASSFGTSSYNEQFF	TGTGCCAGCAGTTTCGGAACCTCCTCCTACAATGAGCAGTTCTTC
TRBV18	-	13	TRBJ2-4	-	CASSPISRNIQYF	TGTGCCAGCTCACCGATTTCGAGGAACATTCAGTACTTC
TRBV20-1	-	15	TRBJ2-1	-	CSASRWGPTYNEQFF	TGCAGTGCTTCCCGTTGGGGACCCACCTACAATGAGCAGTTCTTC
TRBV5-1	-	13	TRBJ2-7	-	CASSIVQGGEQYF	TGCGCCAGCAGTATCGTCCAGGGAGGCGAGCAGTACTTC
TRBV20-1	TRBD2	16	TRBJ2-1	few	CSPEILAGVKYNEQFF	TGCAGTCCGGAGATCTTAGCGGGAGTAAAGTACAATGAGCAGTTCTTC
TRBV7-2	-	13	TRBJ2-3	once	CASSPDSTDTQYF	TGTGCCAGCAGCCCCGACAGCACAGATACGCAGTATTTT
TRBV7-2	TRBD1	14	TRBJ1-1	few	CASSRTGWIFEAFF	TGTGCCAGCAGCCGGACAGGGTGGATCTTTGAAGCTTTCTTT
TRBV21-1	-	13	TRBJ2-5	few	CASSLATQETQYF	TGTGCCAGCTCACTAGCGACTCAAGAGACCCAGTACTTC
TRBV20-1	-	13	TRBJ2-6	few	CSARGSGANVLTF	TGCAGTGCTAGAGGGTCTGGGGCCAACGTCCTGACTTTC
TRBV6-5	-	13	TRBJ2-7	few	CASSYSSSYEQYF	TGTGCCAGCAGTTACAGCTCTTCCTACGAGCAGTACTTC
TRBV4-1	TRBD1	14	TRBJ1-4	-	CASRRTGSNEKLFF	TGCGCCAGCAGAAGGACAGGGTCTAATGAAAAACTGTTTTTT
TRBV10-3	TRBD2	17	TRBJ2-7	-	CAISTGTSRRTYYEQYF	TGTGCCATCAGTACCGGGACTAGCCGAAGGACCTACTACGAGCAGTACTTC
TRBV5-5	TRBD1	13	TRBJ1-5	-	CASSWTGIQPQHF	TGTGCCAGCAGCTGGACAGGGATTCAGCCCCAGCATTTT
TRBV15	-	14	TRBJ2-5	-	CATSRDPTWETQYF	TGTGCCACCAGCAGAGATCCGACTTGGGAGACCCAGTACTTC